This T cell receptor (beta chain) appears in the sequencing data of a study of T cell repertoires in cytomegalovirus infection. At the level of the study: Indications came from public TCR beta signatures; they pointed to CMV infection and to a matching HLA type.

With 3 bases clipped from V and 5 bases from J, the junction kept 5 bases outside the gene matches. CDR3 length equals 15 residues. The germline V gene encodes CDR1 MDHEN and CDR2 SYDVKM. TCRdb itself ran the reads through MiXCR, one entry per CDR3 protein. The table records about 740,000 distinct CDR3 sequences, roughly 36% of them present only once. Comments on this clonotype: Antigen specificity is unknown.

Whole-study findings and limits: Ex vivo, HLA-C-restricted CMV-specific TCR beta clonotypes prevailed over the rest of the response. The cumulative frequency of public TCR beta families identified carriers of CMV plus the relevant HLA.

The chain joins TRBV28 to TRBJ2-1; TRBD2 agrees at 9 bases. The sample comprised PBMCs. This clonotype was sampled from a human donor in good health (CMV status not recorded). Some clones in this sample may be carry-over from other donors' samples. The CDR3 spells CASSLMAGGNNEQFF. CDR3 coding DNA: TGTGCCAGCAGTTTGATGGCGGGAGGGAACAATGAGCAGTTCTTC.